This T cell receptor beta chain was sequenced for a study of T cell clones after liver transplantation. Overall study context: Third-party-reactive TCRbeta sequences from pre-transplant mixed lymphocyte reactions served as antigen-independent comparators.

Here immunoSEQ multiplex PCR was the method, and the copy in TCRdb shows in-frame clones only, minus some. The table has over 50,000 clones, less than 90% seen once. With regard to this clone: The antigen is not known.

Study-wide points: The donor-reactive repertoire was only partly measurable in a couple of subjects, lacking donor cells. These preliminary findings come from unstandardized post-transplant sampling times. Graft donor-reactive T cells possibly entered the graft instead of undergoing deletion.

Sequencing was performed on CD8+ T cells from blood, taken 12 months after liver transplant. The sequence came from a human patient who received a liver transplant. Certain T cells may be donor cells from the graft.

CDR3 sequence reads: CANQLTTDQETQYF. The CDR3 bases are TGTGCCAACCAGCTTACGACGGACCAAGAGACCCAGTACTTC. The chain employs TRBV2 and TRBJ2-5; D is unclear. The CDR3 loop spans 14 amino acids. Germline-derived CDR1 and CDR2 are SNHLY and FYNNEI. V was cut by 10 bases and J by 0 bases, with 15 bases left in between.